The 28 T cell receptor beta chains listed next were all sequenced from one sample in a study of blood T cell repertoires in COVID-19. Data came from immunoSEQ multiplex PCR; TCRdb stores just in-frame clones and leaves some out. The table includes 650,000 to 800,000 clones, 85% to 90% detected once. Sequencing used peripheral blood. These receptor sequences come from a young woman with acute or convalescent COVID-19.

CDR3 protein: CASSPQGDYGYTF. The CDR3 bases are TGTGCCAGCTCACCACAGGGGGACTATGGCTACACCTTC. The V and J genes are TRBV18 and TRBJ1-2, with TRBD1 as a possible D gene (6 bases). Trimming removed 1 base at V and 3 bases at J, with 6 bases between. There are 13 residues in the CDR3. Germline V gene sequence: CDR1 KGHSH, CDR2 LQKENI.

In this sample, this clone turned up once. The gene calls are TRBV5-1 and TRBJ1-6; the D gene is possibly TRBD1 (5 bases). The V end lost 2 bases, the J end lost 10 bases, and 16 bases lay between the germline ends. The germline V gene has CDR1 SGHRS and CDR2 YFSETQ. The CDR3 totals 15 residues. The CDR3 DNA reads as TGCGCCAGCAGCTTAAACAGCGGGACGATCTCACCCCTCCACTTT. This sequence encodes CASSLNSGTISPLHF.

The sample holds one count of this clone. V gene TRBV7-2 combines with J gene TRBJ1-3; D is undetermined. Germline V gene lookup returns CDR1 SGHTA and CDR2 FQGNSA. This CDR3 has 14 residues. V lost 2 bases, J lost 4 bases, and 9 bases lay in between. DNA of the CDR3: TGTGCCAGCAGCTTATTCGGGTTCGGAAACACCATATATTTT. Translation gives CASSLFGFGNTIYF.

V gene TRBV7-8 combines with J gene TRBJ2-7; TRBD1 aligns across 7 bases. The CDR3 has 15 amino acids. CDR1 is SGHVS and CDR2 is FQNEAQ in the germline V gene. The V and J ends lost 5 bases and 2 bases, in that order; junction bases with no gene match: 9. This CDR3 is CASSPTRQGAYEQYF. The DNA of the CDR3 is TGTGCCAGCAGCCCTACTCGCCAGGGGGCCTACGAGCAGTACTTC.

The chain links TRBV5-5 to TRBJ1-5, with TRBD1 matching 11 bases. The germline gives CDR1 SGHKS, CDR2 YYEKEE (reference sequence). V trimming: 1 base; J trimming: 1 base; junction bases outside the gene matches: 4. The CDR3 contains 17 residues. This CDR3 reads CASSLHWTGGSNQPQHF. As DNA, the CDR3 is TGTGCCAGCAGCTTGCATTGGACAGGGGGCAGCAATCAGCCCCAGCATTTT.

This chain uses TRBV7-7 with TRBJ1-1; the D is unclear. This CDR3 region has 13 residues. V lost 2 bases and J lost 4, with 8 bases in between. Germline CDR1 is SSHAT and CDR2 is FNYEAQ (reference sequence). Written as DNA, the CDR3 is TGTGCCAGCAGCTTAAGCCGGGGCACTGAAGCTTTCTTT. The encoded protein is CASSLSRGTEAFF.

The chain joins TRBV13 to TRBJ1-1, with 7 bases lining up with TRBD1. Germline trimming cut 5 bases from V and 1 base from J; bases unmatched to any gene: 10. The length of the CDR3 is 16 residues. CDR1 and CDR2 from the germline V gene are PRHDT and FYEKMQ (reference sequence). The CDR3 coding sequence is TGTGCCAGCAGCCCCACGGGTCGACAGGGGAACACTGAAGCTTTCTTT. Its protein is CASSPTGRQGNTEAFF.

On this clone: The sample holds other DNA sequences that translate to the same CDR3. The rearrangement uses TRBV30 and TRBJ1-1; 7 positions match TRBD1. CDR3 size: 12 residues. Germline V gene data show CDR1 as GTSNPN and CDR2 as SVGIG (reference sequence). V trimming: 3 bases; J trimming: 4 bases; junction bases outside the gene matches: 2. The chain's CDR3 is CAWSPGGTEAFF. In nucleotides, the CDR3 is TGTGCCTGGAGCCCAGGGGGCACTGAAGCTTTCTTT.

The V gene is TRBV6-4, the J gene TRBJ2-1; 7 bases are shared with TRBD1. Germline CDR1 reads MRHNA; CDR2 reads SNTAGT. Germline trimming cut 0 bases from V and 2 bases from J; bases unmatched to any gene: 1. The CDR3 loop spans 15 amino acids. Here the CDR3 reads CASSDSGTAYNEQFF. As DNA, the CDR3 is TGTGCCAGCAGTGACTCAGGGACAGCCTACAATGAGCAGTTCTTC.

The V and J genes are TRBV7-9 and TRBJ1-2; D might be TRBD1 (6 bases). The CDR3 totals 15 residues. Germline CDR1 SEHNR, CDR2 FQNEAQ (reference sequence). Deletions cut 4 bases from V and 0 bases from J, with 12 bases between. CDR3 loop: CASSSWTDSNYGYTF. CDR3 in DNA: TGTGCCAGCAGCTCCTGGACAGACTCTAACTATGGCTACACCTTC.

V is TRBV9 and J is TRBJ1-2; D is ambiguous. Trimming took 0 bases from V and 6 from J, leaving 6 bases between them. Germline lookup yields CDR1 SGDLS and CDR2 YYNGEE. The CDR3 covers 12 residues. The CDR3, as DNA: TGTGCCAGCAGCGTAGCTGAGGATGGCTACACCTTC. Translating it yields CASSVAEDGYTF.

The V gene is TRBV14, the J gene TRBJ1-1; the D gene is possibly TRBD1 (5 bases). The CDR3 has 15 amino acids. Germline CDR1 is SGHDN and CDR2 is FVKESK. The V end lost 5 bases, the J end lost 0 bases, and 13 bases lay between the germline ends. This CDR3 reads CASSYGWGVNTEAFF. In DNA, the CDR3 is TGTGCCAGCAGCTATGGGTGGGGGGTGAACACTGAAGCTTTCTTT.

V and J are TRBV6-5 and TRBJ1-2; 7 bases match TRBD1. The germline V gene has CDR1 MNHEY and CDR2 SVGAGI. This CDR3 has 14 residues. V lost 4 bases and J lost 6; bases outside the gene matches: 8. The CDR3 bases are TGTGCCAGCAGTTCTCCCACAGGGGATAATGGCTACACCTTC. Amino acids: CASSSPTGDNGYTF.

The rearrangement uses TRBV19 and TRBJ1-5; D is perhaps TRBD1 (5 bases). The CDR3 consists of 13 residues. Trimming left V 11 bases short and J 4 bases short, with 15 bases between. In germline, CDR1 is LNHDA, CDR2 SQIVND (reference sequence). The CDR3 loop is CALGRRGNQPQHF. In DNA form, the CDR3 reads TGTGCCTTGGGGAGGAGGGGAAATCAGCCCCAGCATTTT.

The chain links TRBV12-5 to TRBJ2-6; possibly TRBD1 for D (6 bases). The V gene lost 5 bases and the J gene lost 0 bases, with 17 bases spanning the gap. Looked up from germline, CDR1 is LGHNT and CDR2 is FRNRAP. The length of the CDR3 is 18 residues. Here the CDR3 reads CASGPPGQVFSGANVLTF. CDR3 DNA sequence: TGTGCTAGTGGTCCGCCGGGACAAGTCTTCTCTGGGGCCAACGTCCTGACTTTC.

This chain's CDR3 is CASSAYVGNQPQHF. CDR3 nucleotides: TGTGCCAGCAGCGCCTACGTGGGCAATCAGCCCCAGCATTTT. The gene calls are TRBV5-5 and TRBJ1-5; D gene ambiguous. Trimming took off 4 bases at V and 2 bases at J, with 10 bases between the two ends. In germline, CDR1 is SGHKS, CDR2 YYEKEE (reference sequence). The CDR3 runs 14 residues. Supplemented by reference TRBV5-5 and TRBJ1-5, the full variable domain reads DAGVTQSPTHLIKTRGQQVTLRCSPISGHKSVSWYQQVLGQGPQFIFQYYEKEERGRGNFPDRFSARQFPNYSSELNVNALLLGDSALYLCASSAYVGNQPQHFGDGTRLSIL.

The chain is built from TRBV6-2 or TRBV6-3 and TRBJ1-3; weak D call: TRBD1 (6 bases). This CDR3 spans 15 amino acids. Trimming removed 4 bases from V and 0 bases from J, with 10 bases in between. The germline CDR1 and CDR2 sequences are MNHEY and SVGEGT. CDR3 loop: CASSWDTRSGNTIYF. The CDR3 DNA sequence: TGTGCCAGCAGTTGGGACACTCGCTCTGGAAACACCATATATTTT.

J is TRBJ2-1 and V is TRBV15, with D perhaps matching TRBD2 (6 bases). V was cut by 2 bases and J by 0 bases, with 14 bases left in between. The germline V gene encodes CDR1 LNHNV and CDR2 YYDKDF (reference sequence). The CDR3 has 17 residues. The CDR3, as DNA: TGTGCCACCAGCAGAAATCGGGACTTAAGCTCCTACAATGAGCAGTTCTTC. Its protein product is CATSRNRDLSSYNEQFF. The variable domain in full, with the rest retrieved from reference TRBV15 and TRBJ2-1, is DAMVIQNPRYQVTQFGKPVTLSCSQTLNHNVMYWYQQKSSQAPKLLFHYYDKDFNNEADTPDNFQSRRPNTSFCFLDIRSPGLGDTAMYLCATSRNRDLSSYNEQFFGPGTRLTVL.

This chain joins TRBV2 and TRBJ2-1; maybe TRBD2 (6 bases). The germline V and J ends were trimmed by 3 bases and 9 bases, with 12 bases remaining between them. CDR1 and CDR2 (germline): SNHLY, FYNNEI. This CDR3 is 13 amino acids long. The CDR3 DNA is TGTGCCAGCAGTGAGAACCCAGCGGGTGAGCAGTTCTTC. Its translation: CASSENPAGEQFF.

This clone occurred once. The V call is TRBV11-2, the J call TRBJ1-1, with D possibly matching TRBD1 (6 bases). The ends were cut back, 5 bases at V and 4 bases at J, with 17 bases in the middle. The CDR3 extends over 15 amino acids. CDR1 and CDR2 (germline): SGHAT, FQNNGV. CDR3 nucleotides: TGTGCCAGCAGCCTAGGGGGACTGAGTGCCACTGAAGCTTTCTTT. Protein sequence: CASSLGGLSATEAFF.

This chain connects TRBV3-1 (or the pseudogene TRBV3-2) to TRBJ1-2; D not certain. Trimming took 4 bases from V and 5 from J, leaving 11 bases between them. Germline lookup yields CDR1 LGHDT and CDR2 YNNKEL (reference sequence). This CDR3 is built from 13 residues. The CDR3 bases are TGTGCCAGCAGCCGCGAGAGCGCTTATGGCTACACCTTC. The encoded protein is CASSRESAYGYTF.

This clone was picked up a small number of times. The J gene is TRBJ1-2, the V gene TRBV10-3; D is undetermined. V was clipped by 0 bases and J by 7 bases, with 12 bases between them. Looked up from germline, CDR1 is ENHRY and CDR2 is SYGVKD. The length of the CDR3 is 14 residues. The CDR3 nucleotides are TGTGCCATCAGTGAGTCGCGAGTTACCGGTGGCTACACCTTC. It codes for CAISESRVTGGYTF.

The CDR3 sequence: CASSYLDRNTEAFF. CDR3 nucleotide sequence: TGTGCCAGCAGTTACCTGGACAGGAACACTGAAGCTTTCTTT. The rearrangement links TRBV6-2 or TRBV6-3 to TRBJ1-1; the D gene is possibly TRBD1 (6 bases). Trimming left V 2 bases short and J 1 base short, with 8 bases between. This CDR3 is built from 14 residues. The germline V gene encodes CDR1 MNHEY and CDR2 SVGEGT.

The rearrangement joins TRBV7-6 to TRBJ2-1; 11 bases are shared with TRBD2. The V and J ends lost 1 base and 4 bases, in that order; junction bases with no gene match: 6. CDR3 length: 17 residues. Per the germline V gene, CDR1 is SGHVS and CDR2 is FNYEAQ. CDR3 nucleotide sequence: TGTGCCAGCAGCTTAGAGGCTAGCGGGGGGTTATACAATGAGCAGTTCTTC. Translated, it gives CASSLEASGGLYNEQFF.

CDR3 bases: TGTGCCAGCAGACAGGGGGCCAATTCACCCCTCCACTTT. This translates into CASRQGANSPLHF. The chain is built from TRBV6-5 and TRBJ1-6, with 9 bases lining up with TRBD1. The CDR3 sequence is 13 residues long. Per germline, CDR1 MNHEY and CDR2 SVGAGI. Trimming took 6 bases from V and 7 from J; bases not matched to a gene: 1.

V is TRBV19 and J is TRBJ1-6, with no clear D. The germline CDR1 and CDR2 sequences are LNHDA and SQIVND (reference sequence). V was trimmed by 5 bases and J by 9 bases, leaving 8 bases between them. This CDR3 region has 12 residues. The CDR3 is CASSYTASPLHF. In nucleotides, the CDR3 is TGTGCCAGTAGTTACACAGCTTCACCCCTCCACTTT.

This clone was detected only once. This chain joins TRBV21-1 and TRBJ2-2; the table's TRBD2 call for D was not verified on the DNA. TRBV21-1 counts as a pseudogene. The CDR3 is made up of 18 amino acids. The CDR3 region has the DNA TGTGCCAGCAGCCCCAGGGCTTTCAGCGGGGAGAACACCGGGGAGCTGTTTTTT. Protein product: CASSPRAFSGENTGELFF.

The DNA of the CDR3 is TGCGCCAGCAGCTACGACAGGGGGCACGAGCAGTACTTC. It is translated as CASSYDRGHEQYF. The chain recombines TRBV5-1 with TRBJ2-7; 10 bases are a match to TRBD1. Germline CDR1 SGHRS, CDR2 YFSETQ. V gave up 3 bases and J gave up 5 bases; unmatched junction bases: 2. The CDR3 loop spans 13 amino acids.